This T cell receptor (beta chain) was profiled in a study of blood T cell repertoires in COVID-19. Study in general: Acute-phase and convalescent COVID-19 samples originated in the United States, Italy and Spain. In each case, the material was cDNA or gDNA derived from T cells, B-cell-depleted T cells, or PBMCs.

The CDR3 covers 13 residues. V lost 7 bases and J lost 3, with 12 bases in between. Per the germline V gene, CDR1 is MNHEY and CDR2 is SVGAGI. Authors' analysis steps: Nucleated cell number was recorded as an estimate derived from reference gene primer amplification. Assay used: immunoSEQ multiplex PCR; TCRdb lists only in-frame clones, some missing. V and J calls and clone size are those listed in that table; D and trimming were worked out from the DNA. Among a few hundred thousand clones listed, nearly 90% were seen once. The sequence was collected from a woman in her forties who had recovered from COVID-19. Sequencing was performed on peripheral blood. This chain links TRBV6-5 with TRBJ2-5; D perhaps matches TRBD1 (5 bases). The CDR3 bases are TGTGCCAGCACCCTAGTCAGGGAAGAGACCCAGTACTTC. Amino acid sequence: CASTLVREETQYF.